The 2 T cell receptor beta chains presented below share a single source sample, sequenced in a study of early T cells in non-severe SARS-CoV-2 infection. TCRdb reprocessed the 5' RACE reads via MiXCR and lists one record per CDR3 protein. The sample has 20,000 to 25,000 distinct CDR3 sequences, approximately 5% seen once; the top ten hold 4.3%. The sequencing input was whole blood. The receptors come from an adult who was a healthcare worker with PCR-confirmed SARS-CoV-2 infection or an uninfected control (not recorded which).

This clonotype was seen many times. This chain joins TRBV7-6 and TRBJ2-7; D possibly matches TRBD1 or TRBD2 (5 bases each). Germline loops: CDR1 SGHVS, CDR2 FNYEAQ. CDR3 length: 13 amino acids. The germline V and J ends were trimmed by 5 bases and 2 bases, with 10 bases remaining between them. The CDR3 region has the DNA TGTGCCAGCAGCCGGGACCCTCCCTACGAGCAGTACTTC. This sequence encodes CASSRDPPYEQYF.

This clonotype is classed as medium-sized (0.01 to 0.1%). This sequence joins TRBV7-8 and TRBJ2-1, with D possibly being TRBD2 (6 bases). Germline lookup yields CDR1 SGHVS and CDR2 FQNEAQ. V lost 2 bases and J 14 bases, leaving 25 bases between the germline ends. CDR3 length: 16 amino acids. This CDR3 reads CASSLTALTGGGNEFF. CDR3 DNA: TGTGCCAGCAGCTTAACAGCCCTGACCGGGGGAGGAAACGAGTTCTTC. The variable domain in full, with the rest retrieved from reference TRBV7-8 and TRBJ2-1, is GAGVSQSPRYKVAKRGQDVALRCDPISGHVSLFWYQQALGQGPEFLTYFQNEAQLDKSGLPSDRFFAERPEGSVSTLKIQRTQQEDSAVYLCASSLTALTGGGNEFFGPGTRLTVL.